This T cell receptor (beta chain) was recorded in a study of blood T cell repertoires in COVID-19. In germline, CDR1 is MNHNS, CDR2 SASEGT. V was shortened by 2 bases and J by 5 bases, with 12 bases between the two germline ends. This CDR3 spans 14 amino acids. TCRdb's copy holds only in-frame clones and misses some; the assay was immunoSEQ multiplex PCR. The table lists tens of thousands of clones, around 76% of them singletons. The chain recombines TRBV6-1 with TRBJ1-1; weak D call: TRBD1 (6 bases). The source is an elderly woman with acute or convalescent COVID-19. Sequenced material: peripheral blood. The CDR3 DNA follows: TGTGCCAGCAGTGAAACACAGGGCCAAACTGAAGCTTTCTTT. Encoded protein: CASSETQGQTEAFF.